Sequencing of this T cell receptor (beta chain) was carried out in a study of radiation and T cells in renal cell carcinoma. Study details: Nephrectomy followed 15 Gy stereotactic body radiation by 4 weeks.

Some clones are missing from TCRdb's copy, which holds only in-frame ones; the method was immunoSEQ multiplex PCR. This sample yields about 91,000 clones, of which 65% to 85% are seen a single time; around 6.7% belongs to the top ten. The germline gives CDR1 MNHEY, CDR2 SMNVEV (reference sequence). CDR3 size: 14 residues. V lost 4 bases to trimming and J lost 5 bases; unmatched junction nucleotides: 6. Time point meaning: baseline pretreatment blood. The treatment was: 15 Gy SBRT to primary tumor, nephrectomy 4 weeks later. Clear cell pathology was present in this patient's renal cell carcinoma. This chain connects TRBV27 to TRBJ2-7; 9 nucleotides line up with TRBD1. The sample here was blood, taken from a patient whose treatment included radiotherapy and nephrectomy. The sequence was obtained from a man between 60 and 75 years old with renal cell carcinoma. The CDR3, as DNA: TGTGCCAGCAGTTGGGGGACAGGGAAGAACGAGCAGTACTTC. Its protein is CASSWGTGKNEQYF.